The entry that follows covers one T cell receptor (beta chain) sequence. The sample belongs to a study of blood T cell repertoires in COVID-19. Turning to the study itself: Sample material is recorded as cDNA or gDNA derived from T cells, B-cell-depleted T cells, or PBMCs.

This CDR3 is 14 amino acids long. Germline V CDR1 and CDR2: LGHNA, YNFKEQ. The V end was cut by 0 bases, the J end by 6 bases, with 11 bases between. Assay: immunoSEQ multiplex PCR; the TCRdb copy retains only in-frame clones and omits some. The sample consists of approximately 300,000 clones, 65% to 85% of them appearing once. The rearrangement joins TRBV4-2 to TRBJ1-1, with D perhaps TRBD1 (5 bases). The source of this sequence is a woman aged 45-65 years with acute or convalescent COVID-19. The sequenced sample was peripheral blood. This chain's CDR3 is CASSQDTGGSEAFF. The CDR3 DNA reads TGTGCCAGCAGCCAAGATACCGGGGGATCTGAAGCTTTCTTT.